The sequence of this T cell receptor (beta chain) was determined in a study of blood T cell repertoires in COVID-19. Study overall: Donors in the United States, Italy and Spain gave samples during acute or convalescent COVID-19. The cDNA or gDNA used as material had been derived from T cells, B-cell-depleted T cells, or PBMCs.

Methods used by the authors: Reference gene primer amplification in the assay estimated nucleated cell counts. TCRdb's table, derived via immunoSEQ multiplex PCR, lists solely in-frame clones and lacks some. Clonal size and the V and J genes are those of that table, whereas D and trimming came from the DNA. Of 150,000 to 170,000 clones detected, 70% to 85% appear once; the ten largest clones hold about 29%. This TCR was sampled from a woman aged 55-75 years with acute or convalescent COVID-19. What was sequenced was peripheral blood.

DNA for the CDR3: TGTGCCAGTTTACAAGGCTTGAGGGACACCGGGGAGCTGTTTTTT. The encoded protein is CASLQGLRDTGELFF. The V and J genes are TRBV5-6 and TRBJ2-2; D is perhaps TRBD2 (5 bases). The CDR3 covers 15 residues. From germline, CDR1 is SGHDT and CDR2 YYEEEE. V dropped 8 bases and J dropped 3 bases, with 17 bases sitting between them.